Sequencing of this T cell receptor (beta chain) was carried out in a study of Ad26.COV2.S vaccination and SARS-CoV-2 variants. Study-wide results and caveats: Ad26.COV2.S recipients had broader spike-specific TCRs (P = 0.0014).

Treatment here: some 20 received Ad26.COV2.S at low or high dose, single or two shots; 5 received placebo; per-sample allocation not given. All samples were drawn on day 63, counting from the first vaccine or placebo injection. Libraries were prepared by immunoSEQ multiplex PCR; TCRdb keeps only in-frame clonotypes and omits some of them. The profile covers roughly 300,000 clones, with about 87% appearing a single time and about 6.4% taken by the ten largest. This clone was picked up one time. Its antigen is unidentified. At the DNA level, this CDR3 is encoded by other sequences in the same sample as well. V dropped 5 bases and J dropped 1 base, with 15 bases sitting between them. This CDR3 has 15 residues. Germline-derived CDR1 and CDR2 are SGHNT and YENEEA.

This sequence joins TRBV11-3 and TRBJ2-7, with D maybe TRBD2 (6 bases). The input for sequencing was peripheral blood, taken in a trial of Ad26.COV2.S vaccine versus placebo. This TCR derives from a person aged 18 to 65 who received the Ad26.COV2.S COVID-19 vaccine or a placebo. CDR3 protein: CASSPRRGSSYEQYF. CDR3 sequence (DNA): TGTGCCAGCAGCCCAAGGCGGGGTTCTTCCTACGAGCAGTACTTC.